This TCR beta chain was documented in a study of blood T cells in healthy people across ages. Primed by a sample-barcoded 5' primer and a J-beta primer mix, a second PCR proceeded for about 7 to 11 cycles. TCRdb re-called the 5' RACE reads with MiXCR, one entry per CDR3 protein. The sample has approximately 2,000,000 distinct CDR3 sequences; around 42% are singletons. The CDR3 covers 14 residues. The germline V gene encodes CDR1 SGHTA and CDR2 FQGTGA. The receptor's source is a human donor in good health. Sequenced: blood. This sequence joins TRBV7-3 and TRBJ2-7; weak D call: TRBD1 (6 bases). The J call may not be correct, given that the DNA end is closer to TRBJ2-5. The chain's CDR3 is CASSLSGGEGTQYF. For the CDR3, the DNA is TGTGCCAGCAGCCTGAGTGGGGGCGAGGGGACCCAGTACTTC.